The rows below give T cell receptor beta chains drawn from one sample of a study of blood T cell repertoires in COVID-19. Assay used: immunoSEQ multiplex PCR; TCRdb lists only in-frame clones, some missing. This table holds nearly 250,000 clones, roughly 85% found once. Sequenced: PBMCs or T cells enriched from blood (not recorded which). The receptors come from a woman aged 45 to 65 with acute COVID-19. Each CDR3 is given with its conserved first and last residue. Each record gives: J gene, clone size, D gene, V gene, CDR3 DNA, CDR3 protein. The D gene is left open where the match is weak. Size values are once, few and many counts, or a class for expanded clones, and some rows have none.

j_call: TRBJ1-2
clone_size: .
d_call: .
v_call: TRBV25-1
cdr3_nt: TGTGCCAGCAGTGCGGCAGGGTCCTATGGCTACACCTTC
cdr3_aa: CASSAAGSYGYTF

j_call: TRBJ1-6
clone_size: .
d_call: .
v_call: TRBV18
cdr3_nt: TGTGCCAGCTCACCATCCAGTGGGAGGAATTCACCCCTCCACTTT
cdr3_aa: CASSPSSGRNSPLHF

j_call: TRBJ2-1
clone_size: once
d_call: TRBD2
v_call: TRBV2
cdr3_nt: TGTGCCAGCACGGGGGGATGGGGCGGTCCCTACAATGAGCAGTTCTTC
cdr3_aa: CASTGGWGGPYNEQFF

j_call: TRBJ1-1
clone_size: .
d_call: TRBD1
v_call: TRBV7-2
cdr3_nt: TGTGCCAGCAGCTCCGACAGGGTAACTGAAGCTTTCTTT
cdr3_aa: CASSSDRVTEAFF

j_call: TRBJ2-1
clone_size: .
d_call: TRBD2
v_call: TRBV19
cdr3_nt: TGTGCCAGTAGTATCGGTAGCGGGGGTAGGAATGAGCAGTTCTTC
cdr3_aa: CASSIGSGGRNEQFF

j_call: TRBJ2-3
clone_size: .
d_call: TRBD1
v_call: TRBV15
cdr3_nt: TGTGCCACCAGCAGGCGAACCGGGACAGGGGGCACAGATACGCAGTATTTT
cdr3_aa: CATSRRTGTGGTDTQYF

j_call: TRBJ2-3
clone_size: .
d_call: .
v_call: TRBV5-8
cdr3_nt: TGTGCCAGCAGCAGAGAAAACACAGATACGCAGTATTTT
cdr3_aa: CASSRENTDTQYF

j_call: TRBJ2-1
clone_size: .
d_call: TRBD1
v_call: TRBV30
cdr3_nt: TGTGCCTGGGGGGGGACAGGGTTGGAGCAGTTCTTC
cdr3_aa: CAWGGTGLEQFF

j_call: TRBJ1-1
clone_size: .
d_call: TRBD1
v_call: TRBV6-2/TRBV6-3
cdr3_nt: TGTGCCAGCAGCCCCTTTACCCCGGGACAGGGTATTTCGAACACTGAAGCTTTCTTT
cdr3_aa: CASSPFTPGQGISNTEAFF

j_call: TRBJ1-2
clone_size: .
d_call: TRBD1
v_call: TRBV20-1
cdr3_nt: TGCAGTGCTAGTAAAGTCACAGGGGGCGGAGAGGGAGGCTACACCTTC
cdr3_aa: CSASKVTGGGEGGYTF

j_call: TRBJ2-3
clone_size: .
d_call: .
v_call: TRBV9
cdr3_nt: TGTGCCAGCAGCATCCAGGGGCTATCGGGCACAGATACGCAGTATTTT
cdr3_aa: CASSIQGLSGTDTQYF

j_call: TRBJ1-2
clone_size: .
d_call: TRBD1
v_call: TRBV7-9
cdr3_nt: TGTGCCAGCAGCTCTCAGGGGGGCCAGAACTATGGCTACACCTTC
cdr3_aa: CASSSQGGQNYGYTF

j_call: TRBJ1-1
clone_size: once
d_call: .
v_call: TRBV7-2
cdr3_nt: TGTGCCAGCAGCTCCGAAGGAAGGGGGATCGCTGAAGCTTTCTTT
cdr3_aa: CASSSEGRGIAEAFF

j_call: TRBJ2-7
clone_size: .
d_call: TRBD1
v_call: TRBV6-2/TRBV6-3
cdr3_nt: TGTGCCAGCAGTTACTCCGGGACAGGGAACTACGAGCAGTACTTC
cdr3_aa: CASSYSGTGNYEQYF

j_call: TRBJ1-1
clone_size: .
d_call: .
v_call: TRBV7-2
cdr3_nt: TGTGCCAGCAGCCCCGGGGGGCAGGCAGGGAGGATGAACACTGAAGCTTTCTTT
cdr3_aa: CASSPGGQAGRMNTEAFF

j_call: TRBJ1-2
clone_size: .
d_call: TRBD1
v_call: TRBV19
cdr3_nt: TGTGCCAGTTGGGACAGAAACTATGGCTACACCTTC
cdr3_aa: CASWDRNYGYTF

j_call: TRBJ1-2
clone_size: .
d_call: TRBD1
v_call: TRBV6-1
cdr3_nt: TGTGCCAGCAGTGAAGGTTCGGGACAGGGGGCGGAGGGCTACACCTTC
cdr3_aa: CASSEGSGQGAEGYTF

j_call: TRBJ1-4
clone_size: .
d_call: .
v_call: TRBV12-3/TRBV12-4
cdr3_nt: TGTGCCAGCAGCCCAGCGGGTGAAAAACTGTTTTTT
cdr3_aa: CASSPAGEKLFF

j_call: TRBJ1-5
clone_size: .
d_call: TRBD1
v_call: TRBV27
cdr3_nt: TGTGCCAGCAGTTTCAGGGGGCTAGAGTCAGGCAATCAGCCCCAGCATTTT
cdr3_aa: CASSFRGLESGNQPQHF

j_call: TRBJ1-1
clone_size: .
d_call: .
v_call: TRBV7-2
cdr3_nt: TGTGCCAGCACCTATTTGAACACTGAAGCTTTCTTT
cdr3_aa: CASTYLNTEAFF

j_call: TRBJ1-1
clone_size: .
d_call: TRBD1
v_call: TRBV6-5
cdr3_nt: TGTGCCAGCAGTTACCCGGGACAGGGCATTAGTGAAGCTTTCTTT
cdr3_aa: CASSYPGQGISEAFF

j_call: TRBJ2-2
clone_size: once
d_call: .
v_call: TRBV6-5
cdr3_nt: TGTGCCAGCAGTCTACAGGGATGGAACACCGGGGAGCTGTTTTTT
cdr3_aa: CASSLQGWNTGELFF

j_call: TRBJ1-2
clone_size: few
d_call: TRBD1
v_call: TRBV29-1
cdr3_nt: TGCAGCGTTGAAGTGGGAACAGGGGGAGTTGGGGGCTACACCTTC
cdr3_aa: CSVEVGTGGVGGYTF

j_call: TRBJ1-2
clone_size: once
d_call: .
v_call: TRBV4-1
cdr3_nt: TGCGCCAGCAGCCAGGACTCGGACAGCCGACGCGGCTACACCTTC
cdr3_aa: CASSQDSDSRRGYTF

j_call: TRBJ1-2
clone_size: .
d_call: TRBD1
v_call: TRBV2
cdr3_nt: TGTGCCAGCAGGGACAGGTCGACAGGGGCCTATGGCTACACCTTC
cdr3_aa: CASRDRSTGAYGYTF

j_call: TRBJ1-1
clone_size: .
d_call: .
v_call: TRBV7-2
cdr3_nt: TGTGCCAGCAGCTTAGGCCAGGGGACCTCCAACACTGAAGCTTTCTTT
cdr3_aa: CASSLGQGTSNTEAFF

j_call: TRBJ2-2
clone_size: .
d_call: .
v_call: TRBV6-5
cdr3_nt: TGTGCCAGCAGTTACACTACCGCTACCGGGGAGCTGTTTTTT
cdr3_aa: CASSYTTATGELFF

j_call: TRBJ2-2
clone_size: few
d_call: .
v_call: TRBV6-5
cdr3_nt: TGTGCCAGCAGTTCTGACACCGGGGAGCTGTTTTTT
cdr3_aa: CASSSDTGELFF

j_call: TRBJ1-2
clone_size: .
d_call: TRBD1
v_call: TRBV11-2
cdr3_nt: TGTGCCAGCAGCTTGTCACAGGGGGCCCATGGCTACACCTTC
cdr3_aa: CASSLSQGAHGYTF

j_call: TRBJ1-2
clone_size: .
d_call: .
v_call: TRBV12-3/TRBV12-4
cdr3_nt: TGTGCCAGCAGTTTAAGAGGATATGGCTACACCTTC
cdr3_aa: CASSLRGYGYTF

j_call: TRBJ2-7
clone_size: .
d_call: .
v_call: TRBV6-5
cdr3_nt: TGTGCCAGCAGTAGCACAGGGTTTGACGAGCAGTACTTC
cdr3_aa: CASSSTGFDEQYF

j_call: TRBJ2-7
clone_size: many
d_call: .
v_call: TRBV7-7
cdr3_nt: TGTGCTAGCAGCTTATATCAGGGCTACGAGCAGTACTTC
cdr3_aa: CASSLYQGYEQYF

j_call: TRBJ2-2
clone_size: once
d_call: .
v_call: TRBV10-3
cdr3_nt: TGTGCCATCAGTGAGGTGGGGGGTCACCCGAACACCGGGGAGCTGTTTTTT
cdr3_aa: CAISEVGGHPNTGELFF

j_call: TRBJ2-3
clone_size: .
d_call: .
v_call: TRBV7-8
cdr3_nt: TGTGCCAGCAGTCTATTGACTAGCACAGATACGCAGTATTTT
cdr3_aa: CASSLLTSTDTQYF

j_call: TRBJ2-7
clone_size: .
d_call: .
v_call: TRBV27
cdr3_nt: TGTGCCAGCAGTTTCGGCTCCCGTGGTTTACAGTCGCAGTACTTC
cdr3_aa: CASSFGSRGLQSQYF

j_call: TRBJ2-7
clone_size: .
d_call: TRBD1
v_call: TRBV6-2/TRBV6-3
cdr3_nt: TGTGCCAGCAGTTATTGGACAGGGGGCATGGACGAGCAGTACTTC
cdr3_aa: CASSYWTGGMDEQYF

j_call: TRBJ2-7
clone_size: .
d_call: .
v_call: TRBV7-8
cdr3_nt: TGTGCCAGCAGCCCAGGGTACGAGCAGTACTTC
cdr3_aa: CASSPGYEQYF

j_call: TRBJ2-5
clone_size: .
d_call: .
v_call: TRBV19
cdr3_nt: TGTGCCAGTAGCCCTGCAGAGGGAGAGACCCAGTACTTC
cdr3_aa: CASSPAEGETQYF

j_call: TRBJ1-1
clone_size: .
d_call: .
v_call: TRBV7-2
cdr3_nt: TGTGCCAGCAGCTTAGCGGGGGGAAGAAACACTGAAGCTTTCTTT
cdr3_aa: CASSLAGGRNTEAFF

j_call: TRBJ2-2
clone_size: many
d_call: .
v_call: TRBV19
cdr3_nt: TGTGCCAGTAGTATATACTTAGGGGTTAACACCGGGGAGCTGTTTTTT
cdr3_aa: CASSIYLGVNTGELFF

j_call: TRBJ2-1
clone_size: .
d_call: TRBD1
v_call: TRBV29-1
cdr3_nt: TGCAGCGTTCTGGGGACAGGGCTGCATGAGCAGTTCTTC
cdr3_aa: CSVLGTGLHEQFF

j_call: TRBJ2-1
clone_size: .
d_call: .
v_call: TRBV21-1
cdr3_nt: TGTGCCAGCAGCGACGCCGGGGGGGCCAGCTACAATGAGCAGTTCTTC
cdr3_aa: CASSDAGGASYNEQFF

j_call: TRBJ1-1
clone_size: few
d_call: TRBD1
v_call: TRBV4-1
cdr3_nt: TGCGCCAGCAGCCCGGGACAGGGAGACACTGAAGCTTTCTTT
cdr3_aa: CASSPGQGDTEAFF

j_call: TRBJ2-7
clone_size: .
d_call: TRBD1
v_call: TRBV6-5
cdr3_nt: TGTGCCAGCGGGGACAGTTCCTACGAGCAGTACTTC
cdr3_aa: CASGDSSYEQYF